The clone carrying this T cell receptor (beta chain) was counted between two and nine times. The data were taken from a study of T cells in Graves' hyperthyroidism and ophthalmopathy. Cells are PBMCs isolated from 10 ml of fresh blood. The CDR3 contains 14 residues. Germline CDR1 reads KGHSH; CDR2 reads LQKENI. V dropped 3 bases and J dropped 2 bases, with 11 bases sitting between them. TCR beta CDR3 regions were amplified from RNA. The HTBI primer set served for first-round RT-PCR of the TCR CDR3. TCRdb used MiXCR to reprocess the multiplex PCR reads, holding one entry per CDR3 protein. The repertoire has 210,000 or so distinct CDR3 sequences, roughly 15% of them found once; the top ten carry roughly 50%.

The V call is TRBV18, the J call TRBJ2-7; weak D call: TRBD2 (6 bases). The sequence derives from a man in his fifties or sixties with Graves' hyperthyroidism. Sequencing input: blood. The CDR3 DNA reads as TGTGCCAGCTCACCGGGGGACTGGGCCTACGAGCAGTACTTC. This gives the protein CASSPGDWAYEQYF.